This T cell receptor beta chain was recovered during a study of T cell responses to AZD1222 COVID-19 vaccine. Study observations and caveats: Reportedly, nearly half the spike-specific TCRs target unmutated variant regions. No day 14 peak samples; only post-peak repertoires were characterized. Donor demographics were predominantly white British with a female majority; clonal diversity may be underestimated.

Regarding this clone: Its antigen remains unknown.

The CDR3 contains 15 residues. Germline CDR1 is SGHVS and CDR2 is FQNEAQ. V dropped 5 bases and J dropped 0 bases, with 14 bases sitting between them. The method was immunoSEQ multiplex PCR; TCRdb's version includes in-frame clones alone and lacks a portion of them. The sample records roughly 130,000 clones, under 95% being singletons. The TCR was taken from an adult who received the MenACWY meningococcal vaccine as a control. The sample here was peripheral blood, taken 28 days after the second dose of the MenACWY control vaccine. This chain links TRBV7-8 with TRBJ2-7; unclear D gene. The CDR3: CASSRSDGPSYEQYF. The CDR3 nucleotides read TGTGCCAGCAGCAGATCCGACGGACCCTCCTACGAGCAGTACTTC.